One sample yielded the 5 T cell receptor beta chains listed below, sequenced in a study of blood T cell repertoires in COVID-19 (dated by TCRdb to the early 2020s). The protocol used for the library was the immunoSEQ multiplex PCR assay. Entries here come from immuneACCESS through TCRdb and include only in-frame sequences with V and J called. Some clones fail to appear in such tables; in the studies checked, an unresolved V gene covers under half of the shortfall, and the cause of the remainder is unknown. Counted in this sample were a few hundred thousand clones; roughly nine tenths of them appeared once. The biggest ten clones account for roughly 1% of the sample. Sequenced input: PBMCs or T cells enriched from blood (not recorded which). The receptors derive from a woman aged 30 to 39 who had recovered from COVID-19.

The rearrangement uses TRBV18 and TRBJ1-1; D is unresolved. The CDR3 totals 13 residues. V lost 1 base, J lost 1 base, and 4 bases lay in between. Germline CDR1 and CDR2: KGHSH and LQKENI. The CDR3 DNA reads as TGTGCCAGCTCACCACGCGGGAACACTGAAGCTTTCTTT. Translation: CASSPRGNTEAFF.

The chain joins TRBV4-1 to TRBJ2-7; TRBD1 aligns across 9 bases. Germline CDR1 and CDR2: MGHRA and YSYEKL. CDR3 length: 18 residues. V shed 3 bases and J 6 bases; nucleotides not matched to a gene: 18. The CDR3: CASSHTRDRADVWVEQYF. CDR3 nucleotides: TGCGCCAGCAGCCATACCCGGGACAGGGCGGACGTTTGGGTCGAGCAGTACTTC.

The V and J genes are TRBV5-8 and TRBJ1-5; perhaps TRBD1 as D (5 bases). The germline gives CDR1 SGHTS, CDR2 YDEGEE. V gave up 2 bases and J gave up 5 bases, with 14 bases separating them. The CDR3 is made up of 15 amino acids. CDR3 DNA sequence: TGTGCCAGCAGCTTTCCCGTGCAGGGCGATCAGCCCCAGCATTTT. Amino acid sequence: CASSFPVQGDQPQHF. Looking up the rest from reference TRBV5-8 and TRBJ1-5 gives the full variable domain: EAGVTQSPTHLIKTRGQQATLRCSPISGHTSVYWYQQALGLGLQFLLWYDEGEERNRGNFPPRFSGRQFPNYSSELNVNALELEDSALYLCASSFPVQGDQPQHFGDGTRLSIL.

Here the CDR3 DNA reads TGTGCCAGCAGTCTCCAGCGGGGGTTCTCCTATAATTCACCCCTCCACTTT. Protein sequence: CASSLQRGFSYNSPLHF. This chain joins TRBV28 and TRBJ1-6; maybe TRBD1 (5 bases). Trimming cost V 5 bases and J 0 bases, with 14 bases left between them. Germline V lookup: CDR1 MDHEN, CDR2 SYDVKM. The CDR3 runs to 17 residues.

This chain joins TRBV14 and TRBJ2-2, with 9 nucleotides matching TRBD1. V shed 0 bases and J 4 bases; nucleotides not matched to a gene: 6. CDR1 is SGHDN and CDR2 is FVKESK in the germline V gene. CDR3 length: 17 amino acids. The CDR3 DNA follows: TGTGCCAGCAGCCAAGACGGGACAGGGATCGGCACCGGGGAGCTGTTTTTT. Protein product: CASSQDGTGIGTGELFF. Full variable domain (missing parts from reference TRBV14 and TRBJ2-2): EAGVTQFPSHSVIEKGQTVTLRCDPISGHDNLYWYRRVMGKEIKFLLHFVKESKQDESGMPNNRFLAERTGGTYSTLKVQPAELEDSGVYFCASSQDGTGIGTGELFFGEGSRLTVL.